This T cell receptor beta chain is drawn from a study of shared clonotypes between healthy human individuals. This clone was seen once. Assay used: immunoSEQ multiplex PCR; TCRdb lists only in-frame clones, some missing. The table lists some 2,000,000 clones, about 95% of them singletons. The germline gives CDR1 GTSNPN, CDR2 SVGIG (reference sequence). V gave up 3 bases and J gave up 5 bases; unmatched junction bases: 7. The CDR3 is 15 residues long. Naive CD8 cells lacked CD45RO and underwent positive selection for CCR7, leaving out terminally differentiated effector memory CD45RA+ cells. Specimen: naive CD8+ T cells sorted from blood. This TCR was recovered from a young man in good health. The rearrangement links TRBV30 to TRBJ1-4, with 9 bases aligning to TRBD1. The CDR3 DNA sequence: TGTGCCTGGAGCTGGGGACAGGGAGAGAATGAAAAACTGTTTTTT. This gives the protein CAWSWGQGENEKLFF.